This T cell receptor beta chain was sequenced during a study of T and B cells in COVID-19 patients. Turning to the study itself: At median age approximately 37 years, recovered patients were younger than active-infection patients at about 63.

Each TRB amplification used about 250-550 ng of genomic DNA from blood. BIOMED2 TRB-A/B primer pools were used in multiplex TRB PCR. Via MiXCR, TCRdb re-called the multiplex PCR reads, giving one row per CDR3 protein. Among approximately 15,000 distinct CDR3 sequences listed, more than 25% were seen once. The V and J ends lost 6 bases and 2 bases respectively, with 13 bases between them. The CDR3 length is 13 residues. The germline V gene encodes CDR1 SQVTM and CDR2 ANQGSEA. This clonotype is classed as medium-sized. Its matching antigen is unknown. General study points: Active COVID-19 showed highly clonal TRB repertoires; recovery showed diversity and richness above healthy donors.

The TCR originated in a human donor who had recovered from COVID-19. This chain links TRBV29-1 with TRBJ1-1; D gene ambiguous. Sequenced material: blood. The CDR3 sequence: CSVNQAANTEAFF. CDR3 sequence (DNA): TGCAGCGTGAACCAGGCGGCAAACACTGAAGCTTTCTTT.